Shown below are 19 T cell receptor beta chains from a single sample sequenced in a study of CD8 T cells in Susac syndrome. An amount of RNA that ranged from roughly 0.5 to 1 ug was reverse transcribed with random hexamers. Via MiXCR, TCRdb re-called the immunoSEQ multiplex PCR reads, giving one row per CDR3 protein. Of some 100,000 distinct CDR3 sequences in the sample, around 90% were seen once. The sequenced sample was CD8+ T cells from PBMCs. The receptors stem from a human donor in good health.

This rearrangement joins TRBV6-6 to TRBJ1-1, with D uncertain. Trimming shortened V by 6 bases and J by 4 bases, and 15 bases separated the two germline ends. The CDR3 loop spans 14 amino acids. Germline assignment: CDR1 MNHNY and CDR2 SVGAGI (reference sequence). CDR3 nucleotides: TGTGCCAGCAGATTAAGCGGGGAGAGCACTGAAGCTTTCTTT. Translating gives CASRLSGESTEAFF.

The genes are TRBV20-1 and TRBJ1-4, with D hard to call. The CDR3 extends over 11 amino acids. Germline V CDR1 and CDR2: DFQATT, SNEGSKA (reference sequence). V shed 0 bases and J shed 8 bases, with 4 bases lying between them. The CDR3 loop reads CSARDGEKLFF. For the CDR3, the DNA is TGCAGTGCTAGAGATGGGGAAAAACTGTTTTTT.

This clonotype was observed a single time. The rearrangement joins TRBV6-5 to TRBJ2-1; 8 bases are shared with TRBD1. CDR3 length: 13 amino acids. CDR1 MNHEY and CDR2 SVGAGI come from the germline V gene. The V and J ends lost 6 bases and 9 bases, in that order; junction bases with no gene match: 7. The CDR3 reads CASREQGVGEQFF. The CDR3 DNA sequence: TGTGCCAGCAGGGAACAGGGGGTCGGTGAGCAGTTCTTC.

Regarding this clonotype: A junction boundary mismatches the germline segment, possibly from a read error. V gene TRBV12-3 or TRBV12-4 combines with J gene TRBJ2-5; D is unclear. The CDR3 spans 11 residues. CDR3 sequence: CASSLEQTQYF. CDR3 nucleotide sequence: TGTGCCAGCAGCTTAGAGCAGACCCAGTACTTC.

This clonotype was seen more than once but under ten times. The rearrangement joins TRBV6-1 to TRBJ2-4, with D tentatively TRBD2 (5 bases). Trimming took off 6 bases at V and 5 bases at J, with 11 bases between the two ends. Per the germline V gene, CDR1 is MNHNS and CDR2 is SASEGT. The CDR3 contains 13 residues. DNA of the CDR3: TGTGCCAGCAGCAAGGCCGGGGAAAACATTCAGTACTTC. Protein sequence: CASSKAGENIQYF.

V is TRBV5-4 and J is TRBJ1-2; no definite D call. The CDR3 spans 12 residues. The germline V gene encodes CDR1 SGHNT and CDR2 YYREEE (reference sequence). Trimming took off 1 base at V and 7 bases at J, with 8 bases between the two ends. The CDR3 sequence: CASSLMGFGYTF. As DNA, the CDR3 is TGTGCCAGCAGCTTGATGGGGTTTGGCTACACCTTC.

The gene calls are TRBV4-3 and TRBJ2-4, with TRBD1 as a possible D gene (6 bases). Germline V gene data show CDR1 as LGHNA and CDR2 as YSLEER. The V end was cut by 4 bases, the J end by 1 base, with 14 bases between. The CDR3 runs to 16 residues. Here the CDR3 DNA reads TGCGCCAGCAGCCCTAAGACAGGCCCTGCCAAAAACATTCAGTACTTC. Amino acid sequence: CASSPKTGPAKNIQYF.

This chain joins TRBV27 and TRBJ2-7, with TRBD2 identical over 10 bases. J gave up 7 bases and V 5 bases, and 11 bases lay outside the gene matches. Per germline, CDR1 MNHEY and CDR2 SMNVEV (reference sequence). This CDR3 comprises 15 residues. The CDR3 spells CASSPRASGSREQYF. The CDR3 region has the DNA TGTGCCAGCAGTCCCCGGGCTAGCGGGAGTCGGGAGCAGTACTTC.

The chain recombines TRBV13 with TRBJ1-1, with unresolved D. Germline V gives CDR1 PRHDT, CDR2 FYEKMQ (reference sequence). Trimming shortened V by 5 bases and J by 1 base, and 14 bases separated the two germline ends. The CDR3 contains 15 residues. The CDR3 spells CASSPSPNKNTEAFF. The CDR3, as DNA: TGTGCCAGCAGCCCTAGCCCCAACAAGAACACTGAAGCTTTCTTT.

The chain carries TRBV29-1 and TRBJ2-7, with D tentatively TRBD1 (5 bases). The V gene's germline CDR1 is SQVTM and CDR2 ANQGSEA. The CDR3 runs to 13 residues. V dropped 1 base and J dropped 3 bases, with 10 bases sitting between them. CDR3 in DNA: TGCAGCGTTGAAGGCCAGGGTAACTACGAGCAGTACTTC. Encoded protein: CSVEGQGNYEQYF.

V gene TRBV4-1 combines with J gene TRBJ1-2, with D perhaps TRBD1 (5 bases). V was shortened by 1 base and J by 5 bases, with 23 bases between the two germline ends. Germline values: CDR1 MGHRA, CDR2 YSYEKL. The CDR3 is 18 residues long. The CDR3 DNA reads TGCGCCAGCAGCCAAGCCGACCGGGGCCGCAGGGAGAAATATGGCTACACCTTC. Translated, it gives CASSQADRGRREKYGYTF.

This chain connects TRBV4-3 to TRBJ2-2; tentatively, D is TRBD1 (5 bases). The CDR3 sequence is 15 residues long. CDR1 is LGHNA, CDR2 YSLEER, per germline. V was trimmed by 0 bases and J by 5 bases, leaving 10 bases between them. The CDR3 sequence is CASSQEGVPTGELFF. CDR3 DNA: TGCGCCAGCAGCCAAGAAGGGGTACCGACCGGGGAGCTGTTTTTT.

The chain is built from TRBV18 and TRBJ1-2; possible D gene TRBD1, 6 bases. Germline V gives CDR1 KGHSH, CDR2 LQKENI. V lost 3 bases, J lost 14 bases, and 25 bases lay in between. The CDR3 is made up of 15 amino acids. The CDR3, as DNA: TGTGCCAGCTCACCGACCCGGGACAACCGTGTCGTTGGGACCTTC. Protein: CASSPTRDNRVVGTF.

The chain couples TRBV25-1 to TRBJ2-3; 7 bases are shared with TRBD1. The CDR3 is made up of 15 amino acids. The ends lost 2 bases at V and 0 bases at J; junction bases unmatched: 2. Germline values: CDR1 MGHDK, CDR2 SYGVNS. DNA of the CDR3: TGTGCCAGCAGTGAAGGGACAGTCAGCACAGATACGCAGTATTTT. As protein: CASSEGTVSTDTQYF.

V usage is TRBV7-9 and J usage is TRBJ2-5; 7 bases agree with TRBD1. V dropped 1 base and J dropped 1; count of bases not matched to a gene: 12. The germline gives CDR1 SEHNR, CDR2 FQNEAQ (reference sequence). CDR3 length: 18 residues. CDR3 protein: CASSLGSIGTEIQETQYF. Here the CDR3 DNA reads TGTGCCAGCAGCTTAGGCAGCATCGGGACAGAAATCCAAGAGACCCAGTACTTC.

V gene TRBV29-1 combines with J gene TRBJ1-4; TRBD1 might be the D (5 bases). Germline CDR1 SQVTM, CDR2 ANQGSEA. The CDR3 totals 14 residues. The V end was cut by 3 bases, the J end by 8 bases, with 16 bases between. In DNA form, the CDR3 reads TGCAGCGTTGAGCAGTGGGACGCAGAGGAAAAACTGTTTTTT. Translation: CSVEQWDAEEKLFF. Filled out from reference TRBV29-1 and TRBJ1-4, the complete variable domain reads SAVISQKPSRDICQRGTSLTIQCQVDSQVTMMFWYRQQPGQSLTLIATANQGSEATYESGFVIDKFPISRPNLTFSTLTVSNMSPEDSSIYLCSVEQWDAEEKLFFGSGTQLSVL.

The chain carries TRBV7-3 and TRBJ1-5; D gene uncertain. V lost 4 bases and J 0 bases, leaving 13 bases between the germline ends. The V gene's germline CDR1 is SGHTA and CDR2 FQGTGA. This CDR3 spans 16 amino acids. The CDR3 nucleotides are TGTGCCAGCAGCTATCTACACCAGTATAGCAATCAGCCCCAGCATTTT. It is translated as CASSYLHQYSNQPQHF.

The chain uses TRBV6-2 or TRBV6-3 and TRBJ1-1, with D possibly being TRBD1 (5 bases). This CDR3 region has 14 residues. Germline-derived CDR1 and CDR2 are MNHEY and SVGEGT. Trimming shortened V by 5 bases and J by 8 bases, and 18 bases separated the two germline ends. The DNA of the CDR3 is TGTGCCAGCAGTAACACAGGTACTTTGGCGGAAGCTTTCTTT. As protein: CASSNTGTLAEAFF.

V is TRBV5-6 and J is TRBJ1-2, with D uncertain. CDR1 and CDR2 from the germline V gene are SGHDT and YYEEEE. V was shortened by 3 bases and J by 4 bases, with 13 bases between the two germline ends. The CDR3 extends over 14 amino acids. In nucleotides, the CDR3 is TGTGCCAGCAGCTCCGGAGCCCTGGGCTATGGCTACACCTTC. Translation: CASSSGALGYGYTF.